The 30 T cell receptor beta chains given below trace back to one sample, sequenced in a study of Graves' ophthalmopathy and Graves' hyperthyroidism. Amplifying from RNA transcripts, the study obtained TCR beta CDR3 regions. Scientists carried out first-round RT-PCR using HTBI primers and then a second-round multiplex PCR. TCRdb independently ran MiXCR on the multiplex PCR reads; one entry per CDR3 protein. The sample carries 200,000 to 250,000 distinct CDR3 sequences, about 32% recorded once. The sequenced sample consisted of peripheral blood. The receptors originated from a man aged 50-59 years with Graves' ophthalmopathy.

This clonotype showed up many times. The gene calls are TRBV28 and TRBJ2-5; 8 bases are a match to TRBD1. The CDR3 has 14 residues. V trimming: 3 bases; J trimming: 5 bases; junction bases outside the gene matches: 5. CDR1 and CDR2 from the germline V gene are MDHEN and SYDVKM. This chain's CDR3 is CASSFTGGSETQYF. CDR3 DNA sequence: TGTGCCAGCAGTTTTACAGGGGGAAGTGAGACCCAGTACTTC.

The chain links TRBV6-1 to TRBJ2-5; possibly TRBD1 for D (5 bases). With 5 bases removed from V and 5 bases from J, the gap between germline ends came to 18 bases. CDR1 and CDR2 (germline): MNHNS, SASEGT. The CDR3 totals 15 residues. CDR3 in amino acids: CASSQGGRALETQYF. DNA of the CDR3: TGTGCCAGCAGTCAAGGTGGCAGGGCTCTTGAGACCCAGTACTTC.

This clonotype has a count of ten or more. V is TRBV13 and J is TRBJ2-7; a possible D gene is TRBD1 (8 bases). CDR3 size: 14 residues. The V gene's germline CDR1 is PRHDT and CDR2 FYEKMQ (reference sequence). Trimming took off 5 bases at V and 4 bases at J, with 15 bases between the two ends. CDR3 sequence reads: CASSGQGGTYEQYF. The CDR3 DNA reads TGTGCCAGCAGCGGACAGGGAGGGACTTACGAGCAGTACTTC.

This clonotype was found many times. This chain connects TRBV11-1 to TRBJ2-2; 9 nucleotides line up with TRBD1. The CDR3 runs to 14 residues. V lost 3 bases, J lost 5 bases, and 1 base stayed unmatched. Germline V gives CDR1 SGHAT, CDR2 FQDESV (reference sequence). DNA of the CDR3: TGTGCCAGCAGCTTTGGGACAGGGACCGGGGAGCTGTTTTTT. It yields the protein CASSFGTGTGELFF.

This clonotype was detected many times. J is TRBJ1-1 and V is TRBV7-2; TRBD1 agrees at 7 bases. This CDR3 spans 15 amino acids. From germline, CDR1 is SGHTA and CDR2 FQGNSA. Unmatched junction bases numbered 6, after V lost 0 bases and J lost 5 bases. The CDR3 is CASSLAQGGETEAFF. The CDR3 DNA follows: TGTGCCAGCAGCTTAGCGCAGGGGGGAGAAACTGAAGCTTTCTTT. Using reference TRBV7-2 and TRBJ1-1 for the parts outside the CDR3, the full variable domain is GAGVSQSPSNKVTEKGKDVELRCDPISGHTALYWYRQSLGQGLEFLIYFQGNSAPDKSGLPSDRFSAERTGGSVSTLTIQRTQQEDSAVYLCASSLAQGGETEAFFGQGTRLTVV.

This clonotype came up many times. This chain uses TRBV2 with TRBJ2-1; the match to TRBD2 covers 7 bases. CDR3 size: 17 residues. Germline trimming cut 3 bases from V and 6 bases from J; bases unmatched to any gene: 14. Germline CDR1 and CDR2: SNHLY and FYNNEI. The CDR3 protein is CASSDKVSGFLGNEQFF. CDR3 nucleotide sequence: TGTGCCAGCAGTGATAAGGTTAGCGGGTTCTTAGGCAATGAGCAGTTCTTC. Variable domain in full (rest from reference TRBV2 and TRBJ2-1): EPEVTQTPSHQVTQMGQEVILRCVPISNHLYFYWYRQILGQKVEFLVSFYNNEISEKSEIFDDQFSVERPDGSNFTLKIRSTKLEDSAMYFCASSDKVSGFLGNEQFFGPGTRLTVL.

This chain joins TRBV6-1 and TRBJ2-4; D tentatively fits TRBD1 or TRBD2 (5 bases each). This CDR3 is 17 amino acids long. Germline lookup yields CDR1 MNHNS and CDR2 SASEGT. V was clipped by 4 bases and J by 0 bases, with 16 bases between them. The CDR3 protein is CASSGGTGLLAKNIQYF. The DNA for the CDR3 is TGTGCCAGCAGTGGAGGGACGGGCCTTCTAGCCAAAAACATTCAGTACTTC.

This clonotype was observed at least ten times. The CDR3 here is CASSFAGGRQQYF. For the CDR3, the DNA is TGTGCCAGCAGCTTTGCCGGTGGGCGGCAGCAGTACTTC. The chain joins TRBV7-8 to TRBJ2-7, with unresolved D. The germline gives CDR1 SGHVS, CDR2 FQNEAQ. The CDR3 spans 13 residues. V lost 3 bases to trimming and J lost 8 bases, with 14 bases between them.

This clonotype was detected ten times or more. V and J are TRBV7-6 and TRBJ2-6; the D gene is possibly TRBD1 (6 bases). The CDR3 is made up of 15 amino acids. In germline, CDR1 is SGHVS, CDR2 FNYEAQ. The germline V and J ends were trimmed by 5 bases and 0 bases, with 8 bases remaining between them. The CDR3 nucleotides are TGTGCCAGCAGCACAGGGTACTCTGGGGCCAACGTCCTGACTTTC. Residues: CASSTGYSGANVLTF.

This clonotype was seen ten or more times. The chain has TRBV4-1 and TRBJ1-2; no reliable D call. V was trimmed by 0 bases and J by 4 bases, leaving 9 bases between them. Germline V gives CDR1 MGHRA, CDR2 YSYEKL. CDR3 length equals 14 residues. CDR3 nucleotides: TGCGCCAGCAGCCAAGAGGGCAGCTTCTATGGCTACACCTTC. This gives the protein CASSQEGSFYGYTF.

This clonotype has a count of ten or more. V and J are TRBV11-2 and TRBJ2-2; D perhaps matches TRBD2 (6 bases). The CDR3 has 12 residues. V was shortened by 5 bases and J by 8 bases, with 9 bases between the two germline ends. Germline loops: CDR1 SGHAT, CDR2 FQNNGV. The CDR3 spells CASSQEGGELFF. DNA of the CDR3: TGTGCCAGCAGCCAGGAGGGGGGGGAGCTGTTTTTT.

Many counts were recorded for this clonotype. The chain employs TRBV6-2 or TRBV6-3 and TRBJ2-2, with 7 bases fitting TRBD1. Germline lookup yields CDR1 MNHEY and CDR2 SVGEGT. The V and J ends lost 2 bases and 2 bases, in that order; junction bases with no gene match: 5. The CDR3 has 16 amino acids. The DNA for the CDR3 is TGTGCCAGCAGTTACCGGGACAGTTTAAACACCGGGGAGCTGTTTTTT. Translation gives CASSYRDSLNTGELFF.

This clonotype was counted many times. The rearrangement links TRBV6-1 to TRBJ1-2; 8 bases fit TRBD1. Germline lookup yields CDR1 MNHNS and CDR2 SASEGT. Trimming took 4 bases from V and 8 from J; bases not matched to a gene: 6. This CDR3 has 13 amino acids. The CDR3 spells CASSGWTGTGYTF. In DNA form, the CDR3 reads TGTGCCAGCAGTGGTTGGACAGGGACGGGCTACACCTTC.

This clonotype occurred many times. The chain couples TRBV18 to TRBJ2-7, with 9 bases matching TRBD2. The CDR3 contains 16 residues. The germline V gene has CDR1 KGHSH and CDR2 LQKENI. V dropped 2 bases and J dropped 5; count of bases not matched to a gene: 10. In DNA form, the CDR3 reads TGTGCCAGCTCACCAGGTAGGCTAGCGGGATTGGACGAGCAGTACTTC. Residues: CASSPGRLAGLDEQYF.

This clonotype was detected many times. The V call is TRBV19, the J call TRBJ1-1; D uncertain. The V gene lost 0 bases and the J gene lost 5 bases, with 7 bases spanning the gap. CDR1 and CDR2 (germline): LNHDA, SQIVND (reference sequence). The CDR3 is made up of 13 amino acids. DNA for the CDR3: TGTGCCAGTAGTATAGACCCCAATACTGAAGCTTTCTTT. The encoded protein is CASSIDPNTEAFF. The complete variable domain, with remaining parts taken from reference TRBV19 and TRBJ1-1, reads DGGITQSPKYLFRKEGQNVTLSCEQNLNHDAMYWYRQDPGQGLRLIYYSQIVNDFQKGDIAEGYSVSREKKESFPLTVTSAQKNPTAFYLCASSIDPNTEAFFGQGTRLTVV.

This clonotype was observed at least ten times. The J gene is TRBJ2-7, the V gene TRBV28; D uncertain. The CDR3 length is 13 residues. V was trimmed by 5 bases and J by 6 bases, leaving 14 bases between them. Per the germline V gene, CDR1 is MDHEN and CDR2 is SYDVKM. CDR3 region: CASSPGPPAEQYF. In nucleotides, the CDR3 is TGTGCCAGCAGTCCCGGACCCCCGGCCGAGCAGTACTTC.

This clonotype was detected many times. The chain links TRBV18 to TRBJ2-5; the D gene could be TRBD1 or TRBD2 (5 bases each). The CDR3 has 16 residues. Germline assignment: CDR1 KGHSH and CDR2 LQKENI. V dropped 5 bases and J dropped 5 bases, with 21 bases sitting between them. The CDR3 DNA follows: TGTGCCAGCTCAAAAACCATGGGGACGGTCATGGAGACCCAGTACTTC. Residues: CASSKTMGTVMETQYF.

This clonotype was seen many times. This chain links TRBV20-1 with TRBJ2-7; possible D gene TRBD1, 6 bases. The CDR3 spans 15 residues. The V gene lost 3 bases and the J gene lost 2 bases, with 17 bases spanning the gap. Germline-derived CDR1 and CDR2 are DFQATT and SNEGSKA (reference sequence). The CDR3 region is CSASAAVQGPYEQYF. The DNA for the CDR3 is TGCAGTGCTAGTGCTGCAGTACAGGGACCCTACGAGCAGTACTTC.

The V gene is TRBV25-1, the J gene TRBJ2-7; TRBD1 matches 7 bases. Trimming took 4 bases from V and 9 from J; bases not matched to a gene: 9. From germline, CDR1 is MGHDK and CDR2 SYGVNS. CDR3 length: 13 residues. CDR3: CASSGFGRTGQYF. CDR3 coding DNA: TGTGCCAGCAGTGGTTTCGGGCGGACAGGGCAGTACTTC.

This clonotype has ten or more counts. The chain joins TRBV24-1 to TRBJ2-5; TRBD2 matches at 10 bases. CDR3 length: 16 residues. Germline V gene sequence: CDR1 KGHDR, CDR2 SFDVKD. Trimming removed 5 bases from V and 5 bases from J; junction bases left unmatched: 10. CDR3 DNA sequence: TGTGCCACCAGTGGTACCAAAGCGGGAGGGAGGGAGACCCAGTACTTC. Translated: CATSGTKAGGRETQYF.

This clonotype was recorded only once. The chain combines TRBV12-3 or TRBV12-4 with TRBJ2-6, with TRBD1 as a possible D gene (6 bases). This CDR3 is 16 amino acids long. V dropped 3 bases and J dropped 0 bases, with 9 bases sitting between them. The CDR3 sequence: CASSFQGNSGANVLTF. Written as DNA, the CDR3 is TGTGCCAGCAGTTTCCAGGGGAACTCTGGGGCCAACGTCCTGACTTTC.

The table lists this clonotype with many counts. V and J are TRBV6-5 and TRBJ2-5; 9 bases fit TRBD1. The germline CDR1 and CDR2 sequences are MNHEY and SVGAGI. The CDR3 runs 13 residues. J gave up 4 bases and V 6 bases, and 3 bases lay outside the gene matches. The CDR3 DNA reads as TGTGCCAGCAGAACAGGGGGCGTAGAGACCCAGTACTTC. Protein product: CASRTGGVETQYF.

Ten or more counts support this clonotype. This chain uses TRBV29-1 with TRBJ2-5; D is undetermined. V lost 7 bases, J lost 2 bases, and 8 bases lay in between. CDR1 and CDR2 (germline): SQVTM, ANQGSEA. The CDR3 loop spans 11 amino acids. In DNA form, the CDR3 reads TGCAGCGGTACAAGACAAGAGACCCAGTACTTC. Amino acid sequence: CSGTRQETQYF.

This clonotype was seen repeatedly, ten times or more. This rearrangement joins TRBV7-9 to TRBJ2-7, with a tentative D call TRBD2 (6 bases). CDR3 length: 14 residues. The V and J ends lost 5 bases and 3 bases respectively, with 14 bases between them. The germline V gene encodes CDR1 SEHNR and CDR2 FQNEAQ (reference sequence). The CDR3 bases are TGTGCCAGCAGCCCCCCGGGGGTCGTCTACGAGCAGTACTTC. Amino acid sequence: CASSPPGVVYEQYF. Filled out from reference TRBV7-9 and TRBJ2-7, the complete variable domain reads DTGVSQNPRHKITKRGQNVTFRCDPISEHNRLYWYRQTLGQGPEFLTYFQNEAQLEKSRLLSDRFSAERPKGSFSTLEIQRTEQGDSAMYLCASSPPGVVYEQYFGPGTRLTVT.

The chain links TRBV4-2 to TRBJ2-2; 9 bases are shared with TRBD1. There are 16 residues in the CDR3. With 4 bases clipped from V and 4 bases from J, the junction kept 7 bases outside the gene matches. Germline V CDR1 and CDR2: LGHNA, YNFKEQ. CDR3 nucleotide sequence: TGTGCCAGCAGCCCGGGACAGGGATCGATCACCGGGGAGCTGTTTTTT. This gives the protein CASSPGQGSITGELFF.

This clonotype has only one observation. A read error may produce the germline difference seen at one junction end. The rearrangement uses TRBV5-1 and TRBJ2-6; D tentatively fits TRBD1 or TRBD2 (6 bases each). CDR1 and CDR2 (germline): SGHRS, YFSETQ. The CDR3 consists of 14 residues. CDR3 protein: CASSVDTGANFLTF. In DNA form, the CDR3 reads TGCGCCAGCAGCGTCGACACGGGGGCCAACTTCCTGACTTTC.

This clonotype was counted at least ten times. The chain recombines TRBV3-1 with TRBJ1-1; 7 bases align to TRBD1. CDR1 is LGHDT, CDR2 YNNKEL, per germline (reference sequence). The CDR3 extends over 15 amino acids. With 1 base clipped from V and 5 bases from J, the junction kept 7 bases outside the gene matches. The CDR3 sequence: CASSQGGRGGTEAFF. Here the CDR3 DNA reads TGTGCCAGCAGCCAAGGGGGCAGGGGGGGAACTGAAGCTTTCTTT.

This clonotype appeared many times. This chain connects TRBV6-2 or TRBV6-3 to TRBJ2-7; 10 nucleotides agree with TRBD2. The CDR3 spans 15 residues. Germline V lookup: CDR1 MNHEY, CDR2 SVGEGT. V was pared by 2 bases and J by 3 bases, with 4 bases of the junction left unmatched. CDR3 residues: CASSYGLAEIYEQYF. The CDR3, as DNA: TGTGCCAGCAGTTACGGACTAGCGGAGATCTACGAGCAGTACTTC.

The chain couples TRBV30 to TRBJ1-6; the D gene is possibly TRBD1 (5 bases). Per the germline V gene, CDR1 is GTSNPN and CDR2 is SVGIG (reference sequence). V gave up 2 bases and J gave up 4 bases, with 12 bases separating them. CDR3 length: 15 residues. The CDR3: CAWSMPTGYNSPLHF. CDR3 DNA: TGTGCCTGGAGTATGCCCACAGGATATAATTCACCCCTCCACTTT.

The genes are TRBV12-3 or TRBV12-4 and TRBJ2-7; a possible D gene is TRBD2 (5 bases). The CDR3 extends over 14 amino acids. V was pared by 7 bases and J by 2 bases, with 15 bases between. CDR3 in amino acids: CASIQRRPPYEQYF. CDR3 sequence (DNA): TGTGCCAGCATCCAGCGGAGGCCCCCCTACGAGCAGTACTTC.